This T cell receptor (beta chain) stems from a study of cytomegalovirus exposure and HLA in healthy donors. General study results and limits: The authors later linked a missense DCLRE1C variant to TCR beta V- and J-gene trimming.

In regard to this clone: Antigen specificity is unknown.

Amplification used 60 Vbeta primers and 13 Jbeta primers. TCRdb keeps only in-frame clones here, not all; method: immunoSEQ multiplex PCR. The sample has under 200,000 clones; 68% are singletons. Sequences were obtained from PBMCs. The sequence came from a woman in her thirties or forties in good health and CMV-seropositive.

The CDR3 nucleotides are TGCAGCGTTTCCCCGCGCCCCTACGAGCAGTACTTC. Translation: CSVSPRPYEQYF. The chain couples TRBV29-1 to TRBJ2-7; D unresolved. CDR1 and CDR2 (germline): SQVTM, ANQGSEA. V was pared by 5 bases and J by 2 bases, with 10 bases between. This CDR3 is 12 amino acids long.